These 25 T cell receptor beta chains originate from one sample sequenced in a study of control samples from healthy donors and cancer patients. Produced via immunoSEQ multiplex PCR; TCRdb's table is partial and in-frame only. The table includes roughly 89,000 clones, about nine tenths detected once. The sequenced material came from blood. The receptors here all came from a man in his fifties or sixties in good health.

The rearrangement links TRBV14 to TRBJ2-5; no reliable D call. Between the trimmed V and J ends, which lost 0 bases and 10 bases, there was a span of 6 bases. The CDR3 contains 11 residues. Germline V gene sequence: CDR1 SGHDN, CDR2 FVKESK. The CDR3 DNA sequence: TGTGCCAGCAGCCAAGACATGTTCCAGTACTTC. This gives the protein CASSQDMFQYF.

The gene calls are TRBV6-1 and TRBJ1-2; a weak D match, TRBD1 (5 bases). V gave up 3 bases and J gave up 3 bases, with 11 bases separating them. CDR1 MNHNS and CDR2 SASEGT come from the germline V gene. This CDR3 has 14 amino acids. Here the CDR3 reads CASSEDPGHYGYTF. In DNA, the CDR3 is TGTGCCAGCAGTGAGGACCCGGGGCACTATGGCTACACCTTC.

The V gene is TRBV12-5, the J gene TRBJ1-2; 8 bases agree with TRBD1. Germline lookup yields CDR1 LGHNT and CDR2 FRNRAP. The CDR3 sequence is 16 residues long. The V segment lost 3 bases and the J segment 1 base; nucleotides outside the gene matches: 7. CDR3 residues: CASGFDRGSLNYGYTF. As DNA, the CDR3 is TGTGCTAGTGGTTTCGACAGGGGCTCCCTTAACTATGGCTACACCTTC.

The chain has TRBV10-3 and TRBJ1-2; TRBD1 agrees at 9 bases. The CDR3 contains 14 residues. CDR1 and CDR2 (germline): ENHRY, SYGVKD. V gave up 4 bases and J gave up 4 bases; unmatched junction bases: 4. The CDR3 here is CAISGQGESYGYTF. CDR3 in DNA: TGTGCCATCAGTGGACAGGGGGAATCCTATGGCTACACCTTC.

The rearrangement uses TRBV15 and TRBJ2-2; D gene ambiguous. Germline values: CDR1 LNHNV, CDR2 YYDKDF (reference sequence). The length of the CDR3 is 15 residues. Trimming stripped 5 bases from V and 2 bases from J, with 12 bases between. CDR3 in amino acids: CATSRKRKNTGELFF. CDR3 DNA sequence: TGTGCCACCAGCCGGAAACGGAAAAACACCGGGGAGCTGTTTTTT.

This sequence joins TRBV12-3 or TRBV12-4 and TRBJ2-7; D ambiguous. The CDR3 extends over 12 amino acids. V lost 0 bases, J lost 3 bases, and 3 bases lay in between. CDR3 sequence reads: CASSLASYEQYF. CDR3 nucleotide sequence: TGTGCCAGCAGTTTAGCCAGCTACGAGCAGTACTTC.

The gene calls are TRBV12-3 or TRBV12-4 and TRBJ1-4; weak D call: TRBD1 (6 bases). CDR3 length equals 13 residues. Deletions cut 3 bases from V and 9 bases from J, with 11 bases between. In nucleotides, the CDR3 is TGTGCCAGCAGTTTTGAAAGGGACAAAAAACTGTTTTTT. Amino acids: CASSFERDKKLFF.

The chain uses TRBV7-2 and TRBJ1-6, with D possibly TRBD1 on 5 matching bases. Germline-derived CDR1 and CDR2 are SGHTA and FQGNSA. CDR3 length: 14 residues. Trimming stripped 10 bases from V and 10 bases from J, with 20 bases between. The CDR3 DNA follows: TGTGCCATCCGGGGGGTCGGGGGAAGCTCACCCCTCCACTTT. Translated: CAIRGVGGSSPLHF.

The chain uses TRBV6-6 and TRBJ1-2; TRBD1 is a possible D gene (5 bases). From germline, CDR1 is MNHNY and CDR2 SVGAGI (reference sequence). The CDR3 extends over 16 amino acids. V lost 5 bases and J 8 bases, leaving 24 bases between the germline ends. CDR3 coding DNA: TGTGCCAGCAGTAGAGCTGGGGCCGATGATGCGAGAGGCTACACCTTC. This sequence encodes CASSRAGADDARGYTF.

Written as DNA, the CDR3 is TGTGCCAGCTCAGAACAGGGACGAGATTCACCCCTCCACTTT. Encoded protein: CASSEQGRDSPLHF. This rearrangement joins TRBV18 to TRBJ1-6; a weak D match, TRBD1 (6 bases). CDR3 size: 14 residues. CDR1 KGHSH and CDR2 LQKENI come from the germline V gene. Trimming removed 5 bases from V and 8 bases from J, with 13 bases in between.

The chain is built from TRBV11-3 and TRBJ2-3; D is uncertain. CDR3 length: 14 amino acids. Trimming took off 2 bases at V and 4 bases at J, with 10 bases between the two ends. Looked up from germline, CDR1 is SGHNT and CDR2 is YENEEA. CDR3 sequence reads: CASSLHSRADTQYF. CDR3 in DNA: TGTGCCAGCAGCTTACATTCCCGGGCAGATACGCAGTATTTT.

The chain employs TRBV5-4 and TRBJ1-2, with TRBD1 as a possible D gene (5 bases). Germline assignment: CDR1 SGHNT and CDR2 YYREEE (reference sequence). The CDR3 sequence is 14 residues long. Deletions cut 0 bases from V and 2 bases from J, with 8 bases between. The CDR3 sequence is CASSLEGLNYGYTF. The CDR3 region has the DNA TGTGCCAGCAGCTTGGAGGGGTTGAACTATGGCTACACCTTC.

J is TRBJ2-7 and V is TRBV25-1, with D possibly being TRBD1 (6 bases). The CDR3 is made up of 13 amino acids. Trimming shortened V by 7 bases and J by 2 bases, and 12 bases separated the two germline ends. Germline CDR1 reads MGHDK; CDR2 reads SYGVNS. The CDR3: CASTRTATYEQYF. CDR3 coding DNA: TGTGCCAGCACTCGGACAGCGACCTACGAGCAGTACTTC.

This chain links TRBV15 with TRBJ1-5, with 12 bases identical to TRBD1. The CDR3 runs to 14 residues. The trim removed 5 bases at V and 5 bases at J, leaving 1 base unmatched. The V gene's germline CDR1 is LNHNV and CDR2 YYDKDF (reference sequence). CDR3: CATSGTGGYQPQHF. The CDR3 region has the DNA TGTGCCACCAGCGGGACAGGGGGCTATCAGCCCCAGCATTTT.

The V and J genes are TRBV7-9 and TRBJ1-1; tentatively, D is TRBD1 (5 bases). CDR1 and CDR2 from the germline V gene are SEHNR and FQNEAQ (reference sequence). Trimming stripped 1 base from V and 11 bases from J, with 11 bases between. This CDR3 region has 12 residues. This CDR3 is CASSLGTGDAFF. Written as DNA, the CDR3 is TGTGCCAGCAGCTTAGGGACTGGGGACGCTTTCTTT.

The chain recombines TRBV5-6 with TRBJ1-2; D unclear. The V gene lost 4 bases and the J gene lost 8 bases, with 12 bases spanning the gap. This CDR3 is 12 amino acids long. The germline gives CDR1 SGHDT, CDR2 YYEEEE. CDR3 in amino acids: CASSPRSDGYTF. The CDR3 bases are TGTGCCAGCAGCCCACGTTCCGACGGCTACACCTTC.

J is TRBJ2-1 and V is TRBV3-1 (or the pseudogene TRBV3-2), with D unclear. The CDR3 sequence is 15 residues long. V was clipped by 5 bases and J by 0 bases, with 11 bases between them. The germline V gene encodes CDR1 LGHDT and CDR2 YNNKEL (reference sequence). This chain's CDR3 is CASSGPRSSYNEQFF. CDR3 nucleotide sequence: TGTGCCAGCAGCGGCCCCAGGAGCTCCTACAATGAGCAGTTCTTC.

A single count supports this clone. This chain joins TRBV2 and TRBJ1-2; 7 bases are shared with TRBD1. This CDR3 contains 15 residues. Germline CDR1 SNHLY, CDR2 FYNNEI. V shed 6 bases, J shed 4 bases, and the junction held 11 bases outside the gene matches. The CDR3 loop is CASSQGGQLIYGYTF. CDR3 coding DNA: TGTGCCAGCAGCCAAGGGGGACAGTTGATCTATGGCTACACCTTC.

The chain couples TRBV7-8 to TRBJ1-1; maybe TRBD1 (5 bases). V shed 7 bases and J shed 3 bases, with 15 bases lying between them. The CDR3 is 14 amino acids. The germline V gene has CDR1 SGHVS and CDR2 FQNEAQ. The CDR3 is CASIPQGDDTEAFF. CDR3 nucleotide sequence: TGTGCCAGCATCCCACAAGGGGACGACACTGAAGCTTTCTTT.

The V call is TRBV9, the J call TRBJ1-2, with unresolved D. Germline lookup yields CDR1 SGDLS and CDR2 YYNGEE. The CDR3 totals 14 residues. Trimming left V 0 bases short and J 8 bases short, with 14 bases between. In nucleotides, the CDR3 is TGTGCCAGCAGCGTAGCTAGAGGAGGCGTAGGCTACACCTTC. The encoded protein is CASSVARGGVGYTF.

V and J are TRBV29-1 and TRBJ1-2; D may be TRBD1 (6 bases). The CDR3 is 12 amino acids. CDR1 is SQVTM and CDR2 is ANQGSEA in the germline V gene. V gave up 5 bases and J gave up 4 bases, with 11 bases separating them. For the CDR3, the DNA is TGCAGCGTTCAGGGGATCACCTATGGCTACACCTTC. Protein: CSVQGITYGYTF. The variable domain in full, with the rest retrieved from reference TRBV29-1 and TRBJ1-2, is SAVISQKPSRDICQRGTSLTIQCQVDSQVTMMFWYRQQPGQSLTLIATANQGSEATYESGFVIDKFPISRPNLTFSTLTVSNMSPEDSSIYLCSVQGITYGYTFGSGTRLTVV.

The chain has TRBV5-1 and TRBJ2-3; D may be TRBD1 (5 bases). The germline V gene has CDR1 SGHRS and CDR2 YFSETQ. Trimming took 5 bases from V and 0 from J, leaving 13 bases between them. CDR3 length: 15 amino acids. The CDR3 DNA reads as TGCGCCAGCAGTCTACAGGTTTCTAGCACAGATACGCAGTATTTT. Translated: CASSLQVSSTDTQYF.

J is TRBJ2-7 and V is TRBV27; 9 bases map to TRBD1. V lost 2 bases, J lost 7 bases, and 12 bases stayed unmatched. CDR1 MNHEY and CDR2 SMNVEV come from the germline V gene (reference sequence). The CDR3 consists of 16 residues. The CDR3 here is CASSLRGTGLIGEQYF. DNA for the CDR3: TGTGCCAGCAGTTTAAGGGGGACAGGGTTGATCGGGGAGCAGTACTTC.

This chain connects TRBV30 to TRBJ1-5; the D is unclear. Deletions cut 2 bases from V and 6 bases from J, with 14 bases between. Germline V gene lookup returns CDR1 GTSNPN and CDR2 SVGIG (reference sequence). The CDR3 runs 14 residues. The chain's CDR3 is CAWSKVTKSQPQHF. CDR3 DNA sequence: TGTGCCTGGAGTAAAGTGACAAAGAGTCAGCCCCAGCATTTT.

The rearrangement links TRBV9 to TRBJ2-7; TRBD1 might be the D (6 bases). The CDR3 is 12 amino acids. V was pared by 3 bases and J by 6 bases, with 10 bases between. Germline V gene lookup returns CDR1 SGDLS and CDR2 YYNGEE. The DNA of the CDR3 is TGTGCCAGCAGCGCACAGGGTCGCGAGCAGTACTTC. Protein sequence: CASSAQGREQYF.